These 28 T cell receptor beta chains originate from one sample sequenced in a study of blood T cells in healthy people across ages. Through a sample-barcoded 5' primer and a J-beta primer mix, a second PCR was run for roughly 6 to 11 cycles. TCRdb independently ran MiXCR on the 5' RACE reads; one entry per CDR3 protein. This table holds about 1.5 million distinct CDR3 sequences, around 40% found once. Sequencing input: blood. These receptors originate from a woman between 18 and 29 years old in good health.

Only a few counts were recorded for this clonotype. This sequence joins TRBV11-3 and TRBJ1-1, with D perhaps TRBD1 (5 bases). Trimming shortened V by 3 bases and J by 4 bases, and 12 bases separated the two germline ends. The CDR3 contains 14 residues. Germline-derived CDR1 and CDR2 are SGHNT and YENEEA. The CDR3 bases are TGTGCCAGCAGCTTTTCAGGGTTGGGCACTGAAGCTTTCTTT. Translation gives CASSFSGLGTEAFF.

The genes are TRBV12-3 or TRBV12-4 and TRBJ1-2; TRBD1 matches at 7 bases. There are 14 residues in the CDR3. V was pared by 4 bases and J by 5 bases, with 7 bases of the junction left unmatched. The CDR3 loop reads CASSSGQDLYGYTF. CDR3 bases: TGTGCCAGCAGTTCCGGACAGGATCTATATGGCTACACCTTC.

This clonotype appeared a few times. The gene calls are TRBV29-1 and TRBJ1-1; D possibly corresponds to TRBD1 (5 bases). Germline V gene lookup returns CDR1 SQVTM and CDR2 ANQGSEA. V was trimmed by 3 bases and J by 6 bases, leaving 11 bases between them. CDR3 length equals 12 residues. In nucleotides, the CDR3 is TGCAGCGTTGACCAGGGAGGCTCTGAAGCTTTCTTT. Its protein is CSVDQGGSEAFF.

This sequence joins TRBV7-9 and TRBJ2-5; TRBD2 aligns across 7 bases. CDR3 length equals 15 residues. Germline values: CDR1 SEHNR, CDR2 FQNEAQ (reference sequence). Germline trimming cut 1 base from V and 7 bases from J; bases unmatched to any gene: 9. The CDR3 nucleotides are TGTGCCAGCAGCTTAGAAGGAGGGACTACGGGGACCCAGTACTTC. Translation gives CASSLEGGTTGTQYF.

This clonotype has more than one count but fewer than ten. The gene calls are TRBV29-1 and TRBJ2-7, with TRBD1 matching 11 bases. The CDR3 has 15 amino acids. Germline CDR1 is SQVTM and CDR2 is ANQGSEA. J gave up 1 base and V 6 bases, and 8 bases lay outside the gene matches. CDR3 sequence (DNA): TGCAGCGTCCAGGGGGACAGGGGGTCGTCCTACGAGCAGTACTTC. It yields the protein CSVQGDRGSSYEQYF.

The V and J genes are TRBV6-1 and TRBJ2-4, with D perhaps being TRBD1 or TRBD2 (6 bases each). This CDR3 spans 15 amino acids. Germline CDR1 is MNHNS and CDR2 is SASEGT. The V end was cut by 7 bases, the J end by 8 bases, with 21 bases between. The CDR3 DNA sequence: TGTGCCAGCACCGAAGGGGGACTCTCGTTAGACATTCAGTACTTC. Translated, it gives CASTEGGLSLDIQYF.

This clonotype was counted a few times. This chain uses TRBV7-2 with TRBJ2-3, with no clear D. Germline CDR1 and CDR2: SGHTA and FQGNSA. Trimming cost V 2 bases and J 4 bases, with 10 bases left between them. The CDR3 has 14 amino acids. The CDR3 here is CASSLNGVADTQYF. CDR3 sequence (DNA): TGTGCCAGCAGCTTAAATGGGGTAGCAGATACGCAGTATTTT.

This clonotype was counted once. A junction end diverges from the germline sequence, so it may reflect a read error. V usage is TRBV12-3 or TRBV12-4 and J usage is TRBJ1-2; TRBD1 is a possible D gene (5 bases). This CDR3 spans 16 amino acids. The CDR3 spells CASNLALTVEDYGYTF. The CDR3, as DNA: TGTGCCAGCAATTTAGCGCTGACAGTCGAGGACTATGGCTACACCTTC.

The CDR3 is CASSVPTGSYEQYF. DNA of the CDR3: TGTGCCAGCAGTGTGCCGACAGGGTCCTACGAGCAGTACTTC. This sequence joins TRBV28 and TRBJ2-1, with 7 positions matching TRBD1. The end of the DNA aligns better with TRBJ2-7, so the J call may be wrong. Germline CDR1 reads MDHEN; CDR2 reads SYDVKM. The CDR3 sequence is 14 residues long.

CDR3 region: CAGTQGATAFF. The CDR3 DNA reads TGTGCCGGCACACAGGGGGCGACAGCTTTCTTT. This chain uses TRBV6-1 with TRBJ1-1; 9 bases match TRBD1. Per the germline V gene, CDR1 is MNHNS and CDR2 is SASEGT. V lost 11 bases to trimming and J lost 10 bases; unmatched junction nucleotides: 8. The CDR3 contains 11 residues.

The V call is TRBV18, the J call TRBJ2-7; D is undetermined. Germline values: CDR1 KGHSH, CDR2 LQKENI. Trimming removed 0 bases from V and 1 base from J, with 10 bases in between. CDR3 length equals 15 residues. CDR3 bases: TGTGCCAGCTCACCACCGGACCGGTTTTCCTACGAGCAGTACTTC. Its translation: CASSPPDRFSYEQYF.

This clonotype occurred once. The chain employs TRBV4-1 and TRBJ2-7; the match to TRBD2 covers 7 bases. Unmatched junction bases numbered 13, after V lost 4 bases and J lost 7 bases. Germline CDR1 and CDR2: MGHRA and YSYEKL. The CDR3 contains 15 residues. The CDR3 DNA sequence: TGCGCCAGCAGCCCGCGGGCTAGCGGATACAATGAGCAGTACTTC. Its translation: CASSPRASGYNEQYF.

The V gene is TRBV2, the J gene TRBJ1-1; 7 nucleotides agree with TRBD1. Germline CDR1 reads SNHLY; CDR2 reads FYNNEI. The CDR3 spans 17 residues. Trimming cost V 2 bases and J 1 base; bases outside gene matches: 10. As DNA, the CDR3 is TGTGCCAGCAGTGAAAAGCGAGGGGGCCCAGGGAACACTGAAGCTTTCTTT. Amino acids: CASSEKRGGPGNTEAFF.

The chain joins TRBV7-2 to TRBJ2-7, with D uncertain. With 3 bases removed from V and 2 bases from J, the gap between germline ends came to 8 bases. Germline-derived CDR1 and CDR2 are SGHTA and FQGNSA. CDR3 length equals 13 residues. The CDR3 nucleotides are TGTGCCAGCAGCTTCTCAAGAGCCTACGAGCAGTACTTC. It is translated as CASSFSRAYEQYF.

For this clonotype: Germline and junction disagree at one end, which may indicate a read error. The genes are TRBV5-6 and TRBJ1-2; 7 bases fit TRBD1. The CDR3 runs 15 residues. The germline V gene has CDR1 SGHDT and CDR2 YYEEEE. CDR3 DNA sequence: TGTGCCAGCAGCCCCGACAGGGCACCCCCGTATGGCCACACCTTC. It encodes CASSPDRAPPYGHTF.

This sequence joins TRBV15 and TRBJ1-6; 8 bases agree with TRBD1. This CDR3 contains 13 residues. CDR1 LNHNV and CDR2 YYDKDF come from the germline V gene (reference sequence). Trimming took 4 bases from V and 9 from J; bases not matched to a gene: 2. The CDR3 loop is CATSNDRGSPLHF. Here the CDR3 DNA reads TGTGCCACCAGCAACGACAGGGGTTCACCCCTCCACTTT.

This chain uses TRBV6-6 with TRBJ1-2; D is perhaps TRBD1 (5 bases). This CDR3 has 13 amino acids. CDR1 and CDR2 (germline): MNHNY, SVGAGI (reference sequence). V was shortened by 4 bases and J by 8 bases, with 14 bases between the two germline ends. DNA of the CDR3: TGTGCCAGCAGTTCCGGGACGACAAAAGGCTACACCTTC. Amino acid sequence: CASSSGTTKGYTF.

The V gene is TRBV28, the J gene TRBJ2-1; the D gene is possibly TRBD2 (6 bases). There are 11 residues in the CDR3. V lost 3 bases, J lost 14 bases, and 11 bases lay in between. Germline CDR1 MDHEN, CDR2 SYDVKM. The CDR3 is CASSLSGRKFF. Written as DNA, the CDR3 is TGTGCCAGCAGTTTGTCCGGGAGAAAGTTCTTC.

The chain joins TRBV6-5 to TRBJ1-2; D unclear. The length of the CDR3 is 14 residues. Germline CDR1 reads MNHEY; CDR2 reads SVGAGI. V gave up 0 bases and J gave up 6 bases, with 11 bases separating them. The CDR3 region has the DNA TGTGCCAGCAGTTACTCGACCCAGTTGGATGGCTACACCTTC. It specifies CASSYSTQLDGYTF.

CDR3 region: CAWSGGLGTEAFF. CDR3 sequence (DNA): TGTGCCTGGAGTGGGGGGCTAGGCACTGAAGCTTTCTTT. The chain links TRBV30 to TRBJ1-1, with D perhaps matching TRBD1 (6 bases). Germline lookup yields CDR1 GTSNPN and CDR2 SVGIG (reference sequence). CDR3 length: 13 residues. The germline V and J ends were trimmed by 1 base and 4 bases, with 10 bases remaining between them.

This clonotype came up once. A read error may account for a junction end that differs from germline. The chain joins TRBV20-1 to TRBJ2-1; 7 bases match TRBD1. Looked up from germline, CDR1 is DFQATT and CDR2 is SNEGSKA (reference sequence). The CDR3 totals 14 residues. CDR3 region: CSARETGSYNGQFF. As DNA, the CDR3 is TGCAGTGCTAGGGAGACAGGGAGCTACAATGGGCAGTTCTTC.

J is TRBJ2-3 and V is TRBV20-1; 8 nucleotides agree with TRBD2. With 6 bases clipped from V and 4 bases from J, the junction kept 18 bases outside the gene matches. Germline V gives CDR1 DFQATT, CDR2 SNEGSKA (reference sequence). The CDR3 is made up of 17 amino acids. In nucleotides, the CDR3 is TGCAGTGCAGATGCCCGCGGGGATAGCGGGACTCCAGATACGCAGTATTTT. Protein sequence: CSADARGDSGTPDTQYF.

V usage is TRBV6-6 and J usage is TRBJ2-7; tentative D call: TRBD2 (6 bases). The closer fit of TRBJ2-5 to the DNA end suggests the J call may be wrong. The V gene's germline CDR1 is MNHNY and CDR2 SVGAGI (reference sequence). The CDR3 is 13 amino acids. CDR3 sequence reads: CASSSGSWETQYF. For the CDR3, the DNA is TGTGCCAGCAGTTCCGGGAGCTGGGAGACCCAGTACTTC.

This sequence joins TRBV12-3 or TRBV12-4 and TRBJ1-2; D uncertain. V lost 4 bases to trimming and J lost 4 bases, with 13 bases between them. The CDR3 sequence is 14 residues long. The CDR3 spells CASSSSPGAYGYTF. CDR3 bases: TGTGCCAGCAGTTCTAGCCCCGGTGCCTATGGCTACACCTTC.

A single count supports this clonotype. The chain employs TRBV6-2 or TRBV6-3 and TRBJ2-7, with D possibly TRBD1 on 6 matching bases. Germline V CDR1 and CDR2: MNHEY, SVGEGT. This CDR3 has 15 amino acids. The V end was cut by 5 bases, the J end by 2 bases, with 16 bases between. CDR3 region: CASSRGRTDTYEQYF. CDR3 coding DNA: TGTGCCAGCAGTCGGGGACGGACAGATACCTACGAGCAGTACTTC.

The chain uses TRBV20-1 and TRBJ2-1; 11 bases are a match to TRBD2. The CDR3 sequence is 16 residues long. Looked up from germline, CDR1 is DFQATT and CDR2 is SNEGSKA (reference sequence). V gave up 5 bases and J gave up 2 bases; unmatched junction bases: 8. The CDR3 here is CSAPRLAGPTYNEQFF. DNA for the CDR3: TGCAGTGCTCCTAGACTAGCGGGACCGACCTACAATGAGCAGTTCTTC.

In regard to this clonotype: A junction end diverges from the germline sequence, so it may reflect a read error. V gene TRBV6-5 combines with J gene TRBJ1-6; no reliable D call. Germline assignment: CDR1 MNHEY and CDR2 SVGAGI. The CDR3 is made up of 13 amino acids. CDR3 bases: TGTGCCAGCAGTCACTCATCCAATTCACCCCTCCACTTT. As protein: CASSHSSNSPLHF.

In this sample, this clonotype turned up a few times. The chain has TRBV28 and TRBJ2-7; D may correspond to TRBD1 or TRBD2 (5 bases each). V gave up 7 bases and J gave up 2 bases, with 15 bases separating them. Per germline, CDR1 MDHEN and CDR2 SYDVKM. This CDR3 region has 14 residues. CDR3 in amino acids: CASNRVGVPYEQYF. In DNA form, the CDR3 reads TGTGCCAGCAATCGGGTGGGGGTCCCCTACGAGCAGTACTTC.